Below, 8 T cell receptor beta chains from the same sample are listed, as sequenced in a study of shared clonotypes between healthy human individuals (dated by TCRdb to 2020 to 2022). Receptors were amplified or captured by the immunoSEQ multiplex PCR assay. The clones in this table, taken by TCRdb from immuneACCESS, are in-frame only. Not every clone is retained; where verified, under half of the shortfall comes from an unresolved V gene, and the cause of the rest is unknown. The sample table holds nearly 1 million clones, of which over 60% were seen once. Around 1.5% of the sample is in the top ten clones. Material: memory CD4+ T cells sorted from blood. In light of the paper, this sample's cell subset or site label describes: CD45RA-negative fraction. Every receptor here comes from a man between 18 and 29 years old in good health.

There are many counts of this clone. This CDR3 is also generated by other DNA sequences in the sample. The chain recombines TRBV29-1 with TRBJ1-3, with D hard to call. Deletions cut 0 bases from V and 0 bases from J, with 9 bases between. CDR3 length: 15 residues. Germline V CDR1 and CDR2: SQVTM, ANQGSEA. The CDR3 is CSVEDLGSSGNTIYF. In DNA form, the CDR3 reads TGCAGCGTTGAAGACCTGGGTTCCTCTGGAAACACCATATATTTT.

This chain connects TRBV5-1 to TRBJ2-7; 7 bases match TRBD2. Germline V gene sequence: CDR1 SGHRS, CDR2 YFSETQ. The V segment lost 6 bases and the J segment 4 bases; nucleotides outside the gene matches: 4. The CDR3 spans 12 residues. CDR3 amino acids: CASTSGAYEQYF. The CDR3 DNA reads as TGCGCCAGCACGAGCGGGGCTTACGAGCAGTACTTC.

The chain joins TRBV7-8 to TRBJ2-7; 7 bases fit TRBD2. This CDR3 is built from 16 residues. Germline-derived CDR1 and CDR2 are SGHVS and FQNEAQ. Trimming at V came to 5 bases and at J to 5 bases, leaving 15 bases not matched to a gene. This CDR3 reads CASSGIAGGYGHEQYF. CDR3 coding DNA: TGTGCCAGCAGCGGCATAGCGGGCGGTTATGGCCACGAGCAGTACTTC.

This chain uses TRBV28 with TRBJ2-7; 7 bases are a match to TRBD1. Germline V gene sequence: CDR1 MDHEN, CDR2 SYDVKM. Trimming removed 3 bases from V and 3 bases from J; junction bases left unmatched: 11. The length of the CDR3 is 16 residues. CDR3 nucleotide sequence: TGTGCCAGCAGTTTCCGGGGACAGCAACCCGGCTACGAGCAGTACTTC. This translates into CASSFRGQQPGYEQYF.

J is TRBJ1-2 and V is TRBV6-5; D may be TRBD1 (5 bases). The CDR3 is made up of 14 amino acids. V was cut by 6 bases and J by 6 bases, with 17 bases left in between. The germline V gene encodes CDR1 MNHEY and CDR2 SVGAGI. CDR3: CASSPSGGPDGYTF. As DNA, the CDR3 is TGTGCCAGCAGCCCAAGTGGGGGTCCGGATGGCTACACCTTC.

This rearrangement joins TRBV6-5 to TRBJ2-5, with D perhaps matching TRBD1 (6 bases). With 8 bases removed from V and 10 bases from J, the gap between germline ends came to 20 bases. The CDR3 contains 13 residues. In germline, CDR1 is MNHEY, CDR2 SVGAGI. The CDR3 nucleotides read TGTGCCAGCTCTGTGGGGGCCACCCGTGACCAGTACTTC. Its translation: CASSVGATRDQYF.

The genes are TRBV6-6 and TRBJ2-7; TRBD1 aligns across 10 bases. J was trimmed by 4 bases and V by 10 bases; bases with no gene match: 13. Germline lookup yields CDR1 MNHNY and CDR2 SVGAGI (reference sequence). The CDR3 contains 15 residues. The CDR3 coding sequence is TGTGCCACTAAGCGAGCGGGACAGGGGTCGTACGAGCAGTACTTC. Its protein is CATKRAGQGSYEQYF.

The CDR3 is CASSLAWGGLRADTQYF. CDR3 nucleotides: TGTGCCAGCAGCTTAGCTTGGGGGGGCCTAAGGGCAGATACGCAGTATTTT. This chain uses TRBV7-9 with TRBJ2-3; tentative D call: TRBD2 (7 bases). This CDR3 contains 17 residues. The germline V gene encodes CDR1 SEHNR and CDR2 FQNEAQ (reference sequence). Trimming pared 0 bases from V and 4 bases from J, leaving 17 bases between.